Following are 29 T cell receptor beta chains from one sample sequenced in a study of early T cells in non-severe SARS-CoV-2 infection. Using its own MiXCR run on the 5' RACE reads, TCRdb lists one record per CDR3 protein. This table has tens of thousands of distinct CDR3 sequences, 10% appearing once. The sequences come from whole blood, collected at baseline. Receptors were obtained from an adult who was a healthcare worker with PCR-confirmed SARS-CoV-2 infection or an uninfected control (not recorded which).

At least ten counts were recorded for this clonotype. The V call is TRBV20-1, the J call TRBJ2-7; no clear D gene. The length of the CDR3 is 12 residues. Trimming cost V 1 base and J 3 bases, with 7 bases left between them. Germline CDR1 DFQATT, CDR2 SNEGSKA (reference sequence). Written as DNA, the CDR3 is TGCAGTGCTAGAGGGAAGAGCTACGAGCAGTACTTC. Residues: CSARGKSYEQYF.

The chain joins TRBV28 to TRBJ2-2; no firm D call. V lost 5 bases to trimming and J lost 4 bases, with 11 bases between them. Germline V CDR1 and CDR2: MDHEN, SYDVKM. There are 14 residues in the CDR3. The CDR3 sequence: CASSVPEGTGELFF. The CDR3 region has the DNA TGTGCCAGCAGTGTTCCTGAAGGCACCGGGGAGCTGTTTTTT. Full variable domain (missing parts from reference TRBV28 and TRBJ2-2): DVKVTQSSRYLVKRTGEKVFLECVQDMDHENMFWYRQDPGLGLRLIYFSYDVKMKEKGDIPEGYSVSREKKERFSLILESASTNQTSMYLCASSVPEGTGELFFGEGSRLTVL.

This clonotype has ten or more counts. The chain carries TRBV6-2 or TRBV6-3 and TRBJ2-1; 8 bases agree with TRBD1. This CDR3 is 14 amino acids long. J gave up 0 bases and V 10 bases, and 5 bases lay outside the gene matches. The germline V gene has CDR1 MNHEY and CDR2 SVGEGT. CDR3 residues: CATRDRSSYNEQFF. The CDR3 coding sequence is TGTGCCACCCGGGACAGGAGCTCCTACAATGAGCAGTTCTTC.

Remarks on this clonotype: A read error may explain this, as a much larger clone is one base away. This chain connects TRBV6-6 to TRBJ2-2, with 8 bases aligning to TRBD1. With 10 bases clipped from V and 2 bases from J, the junction kept 12 bases outside the gene matches. The CDR3 is 16 residues long. Germline V lookup: CDR1 MNHNY, CDR2 SVGAGI (reference sequence). The CDR3 coding sequence is TGTGCCAACAGACCTAGGACAGGGCAAAACACCGGGGAGCTGTTTTTT. It yields the protein CANRPRTGQNTGELFF.

This clonotype was counted a few times. The rearrangement joins TRBV11-2 to TRBJ1-3; D unclear. This CDR3 region has 13 residues. Germline-derived CDR1 and CDR2 are SGHAT and FQNNGV. Trimming cost V 1 base and J 6 bases, with 7 bases left between them. The CDR3 sequence: CASSLARENTIYF. DNA for the CDR3: TGTGCCAGCAGCTTAGCTCGGGAAAACACCATATATTTT.

This clonotype was found many times. This chain joins TRBV11-2 and TRBJ2-1; 11 nucleotides line up with TRBD2. CDR1 is SGHAT and CDR2 is FQNNGV in the germline V gene. V lost 1 base and J lost 13; bases outside the gene matches: 15. The CDR3 has 17 amino acids. CDR3 sequence reads: CASSLVRSGRVKSRQFF. In DNA, the CDR3 is TGTGCCAGCAGCTTAGTTCGTAGCGGGAGGGTTAAAAGTCGACAGTTCTTC.

This clonotype was recorded at least ten times. The chain is built from TRBV7-9 and TRBJ1-1, with D tentatively TRBD1 (5 bases). Trimming removed 9 bases at V and 7 bases at J, with 27 bases between. Per germline, CDR1 SEHNR and CDR2 FQNEAQ (reference sequence). This CDR3 is 16 amino acids long. The DNA for the CDR3 is TGTGCCAGTACCGGGACCCGTGGTGGCTATGGTGGTGAAGCTTTCTTT. Amino acid sequence: CASTGTRGGYGGEAFF.

The genes are TRBV20-1 and TRBJ2-1; 8 bases are shared with TRBD2. Germline V gives CDR1 DFQATT, CDR2 SNEGSKA (reference sequence). J lost 5 bases, V lost 3 bases, and 3 bases had no gene match. The CDR3 runs 13 residues. CDR3 coding DNA: TGCAGTGCTAGGCGGGAGGATGACAATGAGCAGTTCTTC. This encodes CSARREDDNEQFF.

This clonotype was counted at least ten times. The CDR3 sequence is CASSYRFGQANTEAFF. The CDR3 DNA is TGTGCCAGCAGTTATCGTTTCGGGCAGGCGAACACTGAAGCTTTCTTT. V is TRBV6-2 or TRBV6-3 and J is TRBJ1-1; D is uncertain. Germline values: CDR1 MNHEY, CDR2 SVGEGT. The V and J ends lost 3 bases and 1 base respectively, with 15 bases between them. The CDR3 is made up of 16 amino acids.

This clonotype was counted ten times or more. Here the CDR3 DNA reads TGTGCCAGCAGTTACCCGGGACCTCCCTCCTACAATGAGCAGTTCTTC. Protein product: CASSYPGPPSYNEQFF. The rearrangement links TRBV6-5 to TRBJ2-1, with D possibly called TRBD1 or TRBD2 (5 bases each). Trimming removed 2 bases at V and 0 bases at J, with 11 bases between. The CDR3 spans 16 residues. Per the germline V gene, CDR1 is MNHEY and CDR2 is SVGAGI.

This clonotype was observed many times. For the CDR3, the DNA is TGTGCCAGCAGTTTAGGCGGGACAGGGTCCAATCAGCCCCAGCATTTT. Encoded protein: CASSLGGTGSNQPQHF. The chain is built from TRBV12-3 or TRBV12-4 and TRBJ1-5; 9 bases match TRBD1. V shed 1 base and J 3 bases; nucleotides not matched to a gene: 4. The CDR3 totals 16 residues.

Only a few counts were recorded for this clonotype. The chain's CDR3 is CSARIRRGNTIYF. CDR3 DNA sequence: TGCAGTGCTAGAATCCGGCGGGGAAACACCATATATTTT. This chain joins TRBV20-1 and TRBJ1-3, with unresolved D. The germline V gene encodes CDR1 DFQATT and CDR2 SNEGSKA (reference sequence). Deletions cut 2 bases from V and 4 bases from J, with 9 bases between. This CDR3 region has 13 residues.

The chain recombines TRBV6-6 with TRBJ1-3; D is ambiguous. CDR3 length: 11 amino acids. V lost 6 bases and J lost 3, with 3 bases in between. CDR1 and CDR2 from the germline V gene are MNHNY and SVGAGI (reference sequence). CDR3 sequence (DNA): TGTGCCAGCAGCGGTGGAAACACCATATATTTT. Its protein is CASSGGNTIYF.

The gene calls are TRBV28 and TRBJ1-5, with D possibly TRBD1 on 6 matching bases. The CDR3 sequence is 15 residues long. CDR1 and CDR2 from the germline V gene are MDHEN and SYDVKM. V was trimmed by 5 bases and J by 5 bases, leaving 16 bases between them. The CDR3 sequence is CASSPLDRLDQPQHF. CDR3 in DNA: TGTGCCAGCAGTCCTTTGGACAGACTCGATCAGCCCCAGCATTTT.

This clonotype was seen many times. The CDR3 DNA reads TGTGCCAGCAGCTTACAGCAGGGGAATCAGCCCCAGCATTTT. Protein: CASSLQQGNQPQHF. This sequence joins TRBV7-2 and TRBJ1-5; TRBD1 might be the D (6 bases). The CDR3 is 14 amino acids. CDR1 SGHTA and CDR2 FQGNSA come from the germline V gene. V was trimmed by 2 bases and J by 4 bases, leaving 9 bases between them.

The table lists this clonotype with many counts. The chain couples TRBV5-4 to TRBJ2-2; TRBD2 aligns across 15 bases. The V and J ends lost 5 bases and 2 bases, in that order; junction bases with no gene match: 4. Looked up from germline, CDR1 is SGHNT and CDR2 is YYREEE (reference sequence). The CDR3 loop spans 17 amino acids. The CDR3 protein is CASREGLAGGNTGELFF. The CDR3 region has the DNA TGTGCCAGCAGGGAGGGACTAGCGGGAGGCAACACCGGGGAGCTGTTTTTT.

This clonotype came up a few times. The rearrangement uses TRBV11-3 and TRBJ2-3, with 11 bases fitting TRBD2. The germline V gene encodes CDR1 SGHNT and CDR2 YENEEA. The CDR3 covers 15 residues. Trimming cost V 3 bases and J 3 bases; bases outside gene matches: 2. The chain's CDR3 is CASSLTSGMTDTQYF. The CDR3 coding sequence is TGTGCCAGCAGCTTGACTAGCGGGATGACAGATACGCAGTATTTT. Variable domain in full (rest from reference TRBV11-3 and TRBJ2-3): EAGVVQSPRYKIIEKKQPVAFWCNPISGHNTLYWYLQNLGQGPELLIRYENEEAVDDSQLPKDRFSAERLKGVDSTLKIQPAELGDSAVYLCASSLTSGMTDTQYFGPGTRLTVL.

On this clonotype: Mismatch with germline at one junction end may stem from a read error. The chain has TRBV7-9 and TRBJ2-7; 7 bases map to TRBD1. The length of the CDR3 is 13 residues. CDR1 and CDR2 from the germline V gene are SEHNR and FQNEAQ (reference sequence). CDR3 in amino acids: CASSKGQSYEHYF. The CDR3 DNA reads TGTGCCAGCAGCAAGGGACAGTCCTACGAGCATTACTTC.

This clonotype was found many times. The chain uses TRBV4-3 and TRBJ2-3; D assignment may be TRBD1 or TRBD2 (6 bases each). Per the germline V gene, CDR1 is LGHNA and CDR2 is YSLEER. This CDR3 is 15 amino acids long. Trimming removed 6 bases from V and 6 bases from J, with 19 bases in between. This CDR3 reads CASSQTGASRDTQYF. CDR3 sequence (DNA): TGCGCCAGCAGTCAAACGGGGGCGTCAAGGGATACGCAGTATTTT.

This clonotype has a count of ten or more. This chain connects TRBV7-2 to TRBJ2-1; D is perhaps TRBD1 (5 bases). Germline CDR1 SGHTA, CDR2 FQGNSA. The germline V and J ends were trimmed by 2 bases and 5 bases, with 13 bases remaining between them. The CDR3 is 15 amino acids. The CDR3 sequence: CASSLWSREDNEQFF. For the CDR3, the DNA is TGTGCCAGCAGCTTATGGTCCAGGGAAGACAATGAGCAGTTCTTC.

This clonotype came up many times. This chain's CDR3 is CASSPQEVGGSYEQYF. The CDR3 DNA follows: TGTGCCAGCTCACCACAGGAAGTGGGGGGCTCCTACGAGCAGTACTTC. The V gene is TRBV18, the J gene TRBJ2-7, with TRBD2 as a possible D gene (6 bases). Germline V gene lookup returns CDR1 KGHSH and CDR2 LQKENI. This CDR3 spans 16 amino acids. V lost 1 base, J lost 0 bases, and 13 bases lay in between.

This clonotype was found many times. The chain employs TRBV20-1 and TRBJ1-2, with unresolved D. The ends were cut back, 6 bases at V and 0 bases at J, with 14 bases in the middle. CDR1 DFQATT and CDR2 SNEGSKA come from the germline V gene (reference sequence). The CDR3 covers 14 residues. The chain's CDR3 is CSARRTGANYGYTF. The CDR3 nucleotides are TGCAGTGCGAGGCGCACGGGAGCTAACTATGGCTACACCTTC.

The table lists this clonotype with many counts. The CDR3 sequence is CASSFGLAGGTQYF. DNA of the CDR3: TGTGCCAGCAGTTTCGGGTTAGCGGGCGGTACGCAGTATTTT. This chain joins TRBV12-3 or TRBV12-4 and TRBJ2-3; 7 bases agree with TRBD2. The CDR3 sequence is 14 residues long. The J segment lost 8 bases and the V segment lost 3 bases, leaving 8 bases of the junction unmatched.

Concerning this clonotype itself: A much larger clone differs by one base, so this may be a read error. This chain links TRBV5-1 with TRBJ2-5; D may be TRBD2 (5 bases). This CDR3 region has 15 residues. Germline V gene data show CDR1 as SGHRS and CDR2 as YFSETQ. The CDR3 DNA is TGCACCAGCAGCAGCCCCAACAACGGGGAAGAGACCCAGTACTTC. Amino acid sequence: CTSSSPNNGEETQYF. Combining the CDR3 with reference TRBV5-1 and TRBJ2-5 gives the whole variable domain KAGVTQTPRYLIKTRGQQVTLSCSPISGHRSVSWYQQTPGQGLQFLFEYFSETQRNKGNFPGRFSGRQFSNSRSEMNVSTLELGDSALYLCTSSSPNNGEETQYFGPGTRLLVL.

The chain combines TRBV14 with TRBJ2-1, with 16 bases aligning to TRBD2. This CDR3 contains 18 residues. With 6 bases clipped from V and 8 bases from J, the junction kept 13 bases outside the gene matches. CDR1 is SGHDN and CDR2 is FVKESK in the germline V gene. In nucleotides, the CDR3 is TGTGCCAGCAGTCCACTTACCGGGACTAGCGGGGGGGAGGATGAGCAGTTCTTC. It is translated as CASSPLTGTSGGEDEQFF.

This clonotype has more than one count but fewer than ten. V usage is TRBV2 and J usage is TRBJ2-3; 10 bases map to TRBD1. The J segment lost 4 bases and the V segment lost 7 bases, leaving 5 bases of the junction unmatched. This CDR3 comprises 14 residues. Per germline, CDR1 SNHLY and CDR2 FYNNEI. The chain's CDR3 is CASNRDRGPDTQYF. The CDR3 DNA reads TGTGCCAGCAACCGGGACAGGGGCCCAGATACGCAGTATTTT. The full variable domain, rest sourced from reference TRBV2 and TRBJ2-3, is EPEVTQTPSHQVTQMGQEVILRCVPISNHLYFYWYRQILGQKVEFLVSFYNNEISEKSEIFDDQFSVERPDGSNFTLKIRSTKLEDSAMYFCASNRDRGPDTQYFGPGTRLTVL.

This clonotype was counted a few times. The chain recombines TRBV6-5 with TRBJ2-1, with D perhaps matching TRBD1 or TRBD2 (6 bases each). This CDR3 comprises 16 residues. Trimming took off 8 bases at V and 0 bases at J, with 17 bases between the two ends. Germline V gives CDR1 MNHEY, CDR2 SVGAGI. CDR3 loop: CASGGGPTSSYNEQFF. As DNA, the CDR3 is TGTGCCAGCGGTGGGGGGCCAACTAGCTCCTACAATGAGCAGTTCTTC.

The V gene is TRBV28, the J gene TRBJ2-7, with D unresolved. The ends were cut back, 3 bases at V and 0 bases at J, with 9 bases in the middle. Germline loops: CDR1 MDHEN, CDR2 SYDVKM. There are 14 residues in the CDR3. The chain's CDR3 is CASSLPPGSYEQYF. CDR3 sequence (DNA): TGTGCCAGCAGTTTGCCCCCGGGCTCCTACGAGCAGTACTTC. The entire variable domain, with the rest obtained from reference TRBV28 and TRBJ2-7, is as follows: DVKVTQSSRYLVKRTGEKVFLECVQDMDHENMFWYRQDPGLGLRLIYFSYDVKMKEKGDIPEGYSVSREKKERFSLILESASTNQTSMYLCASSLPPGSYEQYFGPGTRLTVT.

This clonotype was counted many times. This chain joins TRBV10-3 and TRBJ2-3; D not certain. Germline lookup yields CDR1 ENHRY and CDR2 SYGVKD. The V end lost 10 bases, the J end lost 0 bases, and 11 bases lay between the germline ends. This CDR3 contains 13 residues. CDR3 bases: TGTGCCACCACCCCGACAAGCACAGATACGCAGTATTTT. It is translated as CATTPTSTDTQYF.